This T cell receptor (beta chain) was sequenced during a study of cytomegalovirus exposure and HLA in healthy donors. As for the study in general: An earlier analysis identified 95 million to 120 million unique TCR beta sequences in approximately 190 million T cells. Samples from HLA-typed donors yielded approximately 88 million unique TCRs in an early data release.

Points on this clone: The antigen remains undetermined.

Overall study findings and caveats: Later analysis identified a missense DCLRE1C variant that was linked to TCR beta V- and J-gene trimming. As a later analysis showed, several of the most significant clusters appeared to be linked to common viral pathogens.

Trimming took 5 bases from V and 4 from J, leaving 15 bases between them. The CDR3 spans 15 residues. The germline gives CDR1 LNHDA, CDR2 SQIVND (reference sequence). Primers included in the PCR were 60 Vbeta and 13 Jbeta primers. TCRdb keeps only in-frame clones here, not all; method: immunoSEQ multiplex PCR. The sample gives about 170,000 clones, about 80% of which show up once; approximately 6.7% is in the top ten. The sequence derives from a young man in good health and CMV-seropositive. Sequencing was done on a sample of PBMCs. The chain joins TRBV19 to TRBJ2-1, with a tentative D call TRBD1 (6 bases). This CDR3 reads CASSLGRGVYNEQFF. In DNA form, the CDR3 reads TGTGCCAGTAGTCTCGGCAGGGGAGTATACAATGAGCAGTTCTTC.